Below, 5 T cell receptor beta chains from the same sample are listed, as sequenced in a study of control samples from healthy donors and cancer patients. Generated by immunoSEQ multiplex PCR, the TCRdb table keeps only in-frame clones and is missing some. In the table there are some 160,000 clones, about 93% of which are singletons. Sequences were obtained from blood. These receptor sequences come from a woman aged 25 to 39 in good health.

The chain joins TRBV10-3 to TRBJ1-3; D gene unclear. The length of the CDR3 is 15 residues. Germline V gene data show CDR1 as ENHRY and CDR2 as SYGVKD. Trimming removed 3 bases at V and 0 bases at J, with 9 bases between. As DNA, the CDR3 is TGTGCCATCAGTGACCGACCGAGCTCTGGAAACACCATATATTTT. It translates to CAISDRPSSGNTIYF.

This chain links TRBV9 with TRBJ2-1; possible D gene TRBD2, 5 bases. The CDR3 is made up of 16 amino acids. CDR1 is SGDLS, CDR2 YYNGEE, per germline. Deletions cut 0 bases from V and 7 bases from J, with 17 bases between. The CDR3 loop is CASSVAYPNRGNEQFF. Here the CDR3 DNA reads TGTGCCAGCAGCGTAGCCTACCCCAATCGAGGGAATGAGCAGTTCTTC.

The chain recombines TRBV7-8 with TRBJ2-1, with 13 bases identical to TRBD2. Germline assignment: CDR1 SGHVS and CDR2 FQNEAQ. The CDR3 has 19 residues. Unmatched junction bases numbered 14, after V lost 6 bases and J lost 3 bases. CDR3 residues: CASSRTGTSGVMIYNEQFF. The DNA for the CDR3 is TGTGCCAGCAGTAGAACCGGGACTAGCGGGGTTATGATCTACAATGAGCAGTTCTTC.

The CDR3 protein is CAISESGNTEAFF. The CDR3 DNA sequence: TGTGCCATCAGTGAGTCCGGGAACACTGAAGCTTTCTTT. This chain joins TRBV10-3 and TRBJ1-1; no clear D gene. Trimming stripped 0 bases from V and 1 base from J, with 3 bases between. The germline CDR1 and CDR2 sequences are ENHRY and SYGVKD. The CDR3 totals 13 residues.

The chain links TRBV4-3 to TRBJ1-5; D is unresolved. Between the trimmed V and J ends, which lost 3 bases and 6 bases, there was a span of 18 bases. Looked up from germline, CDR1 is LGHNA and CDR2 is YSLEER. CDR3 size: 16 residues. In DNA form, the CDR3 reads TGCGCCAGCAGCCAGGCTCTAGAGGGAGGTGGTCAGCCCCAGCATTTT. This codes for CASSQALEGGGQPQHF.